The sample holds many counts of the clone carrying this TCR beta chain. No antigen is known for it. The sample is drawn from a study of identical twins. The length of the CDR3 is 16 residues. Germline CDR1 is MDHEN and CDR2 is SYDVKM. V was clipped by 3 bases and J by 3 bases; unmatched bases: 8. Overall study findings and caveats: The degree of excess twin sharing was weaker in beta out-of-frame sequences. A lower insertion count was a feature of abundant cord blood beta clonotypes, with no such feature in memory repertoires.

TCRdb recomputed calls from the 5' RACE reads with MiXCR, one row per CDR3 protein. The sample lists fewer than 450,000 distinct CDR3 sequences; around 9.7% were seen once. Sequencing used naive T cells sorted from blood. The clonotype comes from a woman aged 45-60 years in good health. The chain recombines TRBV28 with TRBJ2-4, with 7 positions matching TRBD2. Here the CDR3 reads CASSFGRESGKNIQYF. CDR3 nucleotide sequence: TGTGCCAGCAGTTTCGGGCGGGAGAGTGGCAAAAACATTCAGTACTTC.